The sample holds a few counts of the clone carrying this T cell receptor (beta chain). Its specificity is not known. The germline V gene has CDR1 SGHRS and CDR2 YFSETQ. The CDR3 length is 14 residues. V lost 0 bases, J lost 1 base, and 6 bases lay in between. These data come from a study of early T cells in non-severe SARS-CoV-2 infection. Study information: It was bulk RNA from unsorted whole blood that was sequenced, and the chains were unpaired. Whole-study findings and limits: In VDJdb matching, anti-spike CD8 responses were favored while private and CD4 specificities went missing.

Molecules of cDNA were individually given unique molecular identifiers that were attached to them. TCRdb itself ran the 5' RACE reads through MiXCR, one entry per CDR3 protein. The sample has over 35,000 distinct CDR3 sequences, 5% to 6.5% seen once. The chain recombines TRBV5-1 with TRBJ2-3; D could derive from TRBD1 or TRBD2 (5 bases each). This sequence originates from an adult who was a healthcare worker with PCR-confirmed SARS-CoV-2 infection or an uninfected control (not recorded which). Here the sequenced sample was whole blood, taken at baseline. CDR3 nucleotide sequence: TGCGCCAGCAGCTTGGCGGGGCGCACAGATACGCAGTATTTT. Its protein is CASSLAGRTDTQYF.